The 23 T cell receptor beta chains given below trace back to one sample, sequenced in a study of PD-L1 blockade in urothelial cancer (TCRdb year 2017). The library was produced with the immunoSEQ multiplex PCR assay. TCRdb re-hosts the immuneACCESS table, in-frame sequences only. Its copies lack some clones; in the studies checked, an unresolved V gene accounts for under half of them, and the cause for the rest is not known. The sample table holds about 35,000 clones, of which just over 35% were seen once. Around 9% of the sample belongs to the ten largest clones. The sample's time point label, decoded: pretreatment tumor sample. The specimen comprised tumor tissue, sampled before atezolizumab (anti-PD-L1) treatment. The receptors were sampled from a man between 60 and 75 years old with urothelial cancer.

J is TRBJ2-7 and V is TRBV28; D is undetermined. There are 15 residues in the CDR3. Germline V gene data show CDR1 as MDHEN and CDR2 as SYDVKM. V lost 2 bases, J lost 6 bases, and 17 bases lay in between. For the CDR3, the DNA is TGTGCCAGCAGTTTAGGCCTGAACCCCATGGGCGAGCAGTACTTC. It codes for CASSLGLNPMGEQYF. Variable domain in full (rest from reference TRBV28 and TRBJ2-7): DVKVTQSSRYLVKRTGEKVFLECVQDMDHENMFWYRQDPGLGLRLIYFSYDVKMKEKGDIPEGYSVSREKKERFSLILESASTNQTSMYLCASSLGLNPMGEQYFGPGTRLTVT.

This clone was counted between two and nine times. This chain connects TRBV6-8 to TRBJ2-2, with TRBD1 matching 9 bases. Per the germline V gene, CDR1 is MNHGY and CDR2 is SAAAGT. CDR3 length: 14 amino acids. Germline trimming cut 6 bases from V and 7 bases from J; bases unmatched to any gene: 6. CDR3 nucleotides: TGTGCCAGCAGAACCGGGACAGGGAGCGGGGAGCTGTTTTTT. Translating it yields CASRTGTGSGELFF.

As DNA, the CDR3 is TGCAGCGTCGACCGTCCAGGGTCTTTTGAAGCTTTCTTT. Its protein product is CSVDRPGSFEAFF. The chain carries TRBV29-1 and TRBJ1-1; TRBD1 might be the D (5 bases). Per germline, CDR1 SQVTM and CDR2 ANQGSEA. This CDR3 is 13 amino acids long. Trimming removed 6 bases at V and 7 bases at J, with 18 bases between.

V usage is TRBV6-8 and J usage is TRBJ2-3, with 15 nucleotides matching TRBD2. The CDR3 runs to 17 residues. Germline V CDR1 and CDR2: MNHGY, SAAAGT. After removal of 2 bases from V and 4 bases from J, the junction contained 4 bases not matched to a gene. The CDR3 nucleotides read TGTGCCAGCAGTTACGGACTAGCGGGAGGGCGGCCAGATACGCAGTATTTT. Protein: CASSYGLAGGRPDTQYF.

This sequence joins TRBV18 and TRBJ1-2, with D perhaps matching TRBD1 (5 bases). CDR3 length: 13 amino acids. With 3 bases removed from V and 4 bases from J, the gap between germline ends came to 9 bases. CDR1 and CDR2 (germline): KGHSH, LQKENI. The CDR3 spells CASSPSGGYGYTF. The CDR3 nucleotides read TGTGCCAGCTCACCTTCCGGGGGCTATGGCTACACCTTC.

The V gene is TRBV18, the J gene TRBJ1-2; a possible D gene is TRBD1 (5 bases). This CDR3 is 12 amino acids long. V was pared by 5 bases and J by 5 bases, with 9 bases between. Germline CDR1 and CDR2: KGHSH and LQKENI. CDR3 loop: CASSRDPYGYTF. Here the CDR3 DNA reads TGTGCCAGCTCAAGGGACCCATATGGCTACACCTTC.

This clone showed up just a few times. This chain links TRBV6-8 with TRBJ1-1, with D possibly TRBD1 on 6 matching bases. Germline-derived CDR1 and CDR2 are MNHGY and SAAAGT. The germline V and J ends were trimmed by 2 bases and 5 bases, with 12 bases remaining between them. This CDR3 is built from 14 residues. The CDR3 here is CASSYGQGRTEAFF. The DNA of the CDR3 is TGTGCCAGCAGTTACGGCCAGGGGAGGACTGAAGCTTTCTTT.

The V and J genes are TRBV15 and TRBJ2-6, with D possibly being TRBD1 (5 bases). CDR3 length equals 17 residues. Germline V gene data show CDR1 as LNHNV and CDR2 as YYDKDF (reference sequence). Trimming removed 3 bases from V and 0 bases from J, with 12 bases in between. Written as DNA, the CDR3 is TGTGCCACCAGCAGGGAGAGTCAGGGCTCTGGGGCCAACGTCCTGACTTTC. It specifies CATSRESQGSGANVLTF.

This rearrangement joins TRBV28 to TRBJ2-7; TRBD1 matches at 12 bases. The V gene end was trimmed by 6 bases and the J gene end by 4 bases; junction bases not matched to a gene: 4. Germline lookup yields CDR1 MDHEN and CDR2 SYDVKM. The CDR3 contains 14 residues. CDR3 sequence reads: CASRGQGAGYEQYF. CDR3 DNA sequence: TGTGCCAGCAGGGGACAGGGGGCAGGATACGAGCAGTACTTC.

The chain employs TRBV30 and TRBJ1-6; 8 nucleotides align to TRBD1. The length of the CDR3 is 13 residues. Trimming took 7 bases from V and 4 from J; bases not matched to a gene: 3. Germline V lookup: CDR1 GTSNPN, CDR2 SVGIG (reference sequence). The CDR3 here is CASHRGYNSPLHF. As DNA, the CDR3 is TGTGCCTCCCACAGGGGGTATAATTCACCCCTCCACTTT.

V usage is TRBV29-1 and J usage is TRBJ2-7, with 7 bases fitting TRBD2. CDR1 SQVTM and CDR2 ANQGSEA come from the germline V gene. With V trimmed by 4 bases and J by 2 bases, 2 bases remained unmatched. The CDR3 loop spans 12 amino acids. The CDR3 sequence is CSVAREAYEQYF. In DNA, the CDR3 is TGCAGCGTTGCCCGGGAGGCCTACGAGCAGTACTTC.

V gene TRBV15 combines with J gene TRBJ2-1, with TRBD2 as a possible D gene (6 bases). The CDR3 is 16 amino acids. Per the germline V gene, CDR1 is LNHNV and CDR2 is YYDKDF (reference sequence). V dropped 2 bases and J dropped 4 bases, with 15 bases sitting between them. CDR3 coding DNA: TGTGCCACCAGCAGATCGGGACTCTTTTCTTACAATGAGCAGTTCTTC. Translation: CATSRSGLFSYNEQFF.

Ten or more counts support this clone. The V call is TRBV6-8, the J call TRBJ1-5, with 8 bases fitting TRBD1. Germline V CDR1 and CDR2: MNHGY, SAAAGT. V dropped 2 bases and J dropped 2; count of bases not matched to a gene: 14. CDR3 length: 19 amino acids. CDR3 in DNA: TGTGCCAGCAGTTACGCCAGGGGGCTTCGTGTAAGGGGCAATCAGCCCCAGCATTTT. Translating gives CASSYARGLRVRGNQPQHF.

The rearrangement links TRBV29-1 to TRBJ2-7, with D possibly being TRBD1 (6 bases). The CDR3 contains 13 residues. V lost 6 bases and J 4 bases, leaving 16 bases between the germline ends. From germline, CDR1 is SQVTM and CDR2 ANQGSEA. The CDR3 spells CSVASGRGYEQYF. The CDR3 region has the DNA TGCAGCGTCGCAAGCGGAAGGGGGTACGAGCAGTACTTC.

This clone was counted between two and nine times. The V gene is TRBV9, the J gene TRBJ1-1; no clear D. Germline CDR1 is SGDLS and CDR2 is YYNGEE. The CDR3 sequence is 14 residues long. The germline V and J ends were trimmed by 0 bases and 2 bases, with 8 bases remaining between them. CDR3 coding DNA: TGTGCCAGCAGCGTAGGAACAGCCAACACTGAAGCTTTCTTT. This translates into CASSVGTANTEAFF.

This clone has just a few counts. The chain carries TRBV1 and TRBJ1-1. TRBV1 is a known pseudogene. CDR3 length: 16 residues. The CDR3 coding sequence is TGCGCCAGCAGCCAAGACCCCCGTGCGGGGAACACTGAAGCTTTCTTT. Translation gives CASSQDPRAGNTEAFF.

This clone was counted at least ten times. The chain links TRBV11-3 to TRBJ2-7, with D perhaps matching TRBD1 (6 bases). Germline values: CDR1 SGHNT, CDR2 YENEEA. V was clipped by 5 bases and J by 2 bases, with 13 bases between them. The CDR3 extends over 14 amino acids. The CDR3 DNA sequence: TGTGCCAGCAGCCTGCGGCAGGGGCCCTACGAGCAGTACTTC. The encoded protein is CASSLRQGPYEQYF.

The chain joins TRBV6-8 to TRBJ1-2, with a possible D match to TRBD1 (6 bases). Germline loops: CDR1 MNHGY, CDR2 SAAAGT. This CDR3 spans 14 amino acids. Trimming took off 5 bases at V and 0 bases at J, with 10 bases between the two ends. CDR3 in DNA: TGTGCCAGCAGTGCAGGGGTAGCTAACTATGGCTACACCTTC. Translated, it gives CASSAGVANYGYTF.

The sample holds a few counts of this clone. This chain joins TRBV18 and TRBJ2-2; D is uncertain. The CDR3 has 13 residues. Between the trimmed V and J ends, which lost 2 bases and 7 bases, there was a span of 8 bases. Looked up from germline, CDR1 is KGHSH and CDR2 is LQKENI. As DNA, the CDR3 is TGTGCCAGCTCACCAACTCTAAGCGGGGAGCTGTTTTTT. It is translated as CASSPTLSGELFF.

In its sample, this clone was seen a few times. In DNA form, the CDR3 reads TGTGCCAGCAGTTTACCGGACAGGTTTCAGCCCCAGCATTTT. Its translation is CASSLPDRFQPQHF. The chain employs TRBV28 and TRBJ1-5; 7 nucleotides match TRBD1. The V segment lost 2 bases and the J segment 6 bases; nucleotides outside the gene matches: 4. Per the germline V gene, CDR1 is MDHEN and CDR2 is SYDVKM. This CDR3 contains 14 residues. The full variable domain, its missing parts supplied by reference TRBV28 and TRBJ1-5, is DVKVTQSSRYLVKRTGEKVFLECVQDMDHENMFWYRQDPGLGLRLIYFSYDVKMKEKGDIPEGYSVSREKKERFSLILESASTNQTSMYLCASSLPDRFQPQHFGDGTRLSIL.

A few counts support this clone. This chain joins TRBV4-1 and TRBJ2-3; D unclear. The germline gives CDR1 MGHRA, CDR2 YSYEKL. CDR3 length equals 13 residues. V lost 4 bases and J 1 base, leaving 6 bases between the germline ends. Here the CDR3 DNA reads TGCGCCAGCAGCCCCTACGGCACAGATACGCAGTATTTT. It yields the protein CASSPYGTDTQYF.

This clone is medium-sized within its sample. The CDR3 nucleotides read TGTGCCAGCAGTGAGGGTAAAGTGAGGCAGTACTTC. Amino acids: CASSEGKVRQYF. The chain employs TRBV6-8 and TRBJ2-7, with a weak D call TRBD2 (5 bases). V lost 5 bases and J 9 bases, leaving 14 bases between the germline ends. CDR3 size: 12 residues. Germline V gene data show CDR1 as MNHGY and CDR2 as SAAAGT.

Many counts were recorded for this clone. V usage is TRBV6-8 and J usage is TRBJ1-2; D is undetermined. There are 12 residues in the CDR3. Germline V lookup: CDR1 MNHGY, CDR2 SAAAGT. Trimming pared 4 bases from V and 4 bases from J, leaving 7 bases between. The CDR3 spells CASSLRAYGYTF. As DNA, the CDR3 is TGTGCCAGCAGTTTGAGGGCCTATGGCTACACCTTC.